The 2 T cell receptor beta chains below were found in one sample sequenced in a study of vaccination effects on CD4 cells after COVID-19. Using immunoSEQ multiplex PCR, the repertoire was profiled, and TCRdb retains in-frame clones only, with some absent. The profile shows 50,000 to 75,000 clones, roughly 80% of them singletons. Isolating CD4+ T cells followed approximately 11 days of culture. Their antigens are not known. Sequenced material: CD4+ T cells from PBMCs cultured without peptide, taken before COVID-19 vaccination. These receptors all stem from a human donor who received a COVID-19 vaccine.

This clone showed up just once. The CDR3 reads CASSNRGGGVLKTQYF. As DNA, the CDR3 is TGTGCCAGCAGCAACCGGGGCGGGGGGGTATTAAAGACCCAGTACTTC. The rearrangement links TRBV3-1 (or the pseudogene TRBV3-2) to TRBJ2-5, with TRBD2 matching over 9 bases. Germline V lookup: CDR1 LGHDT, CDR2 YNNKEL (reference sequence). The CDR3 runs 16 residues. J gave up 6 bases and V 5 bases, and 13 bases lay outside the gene matches.

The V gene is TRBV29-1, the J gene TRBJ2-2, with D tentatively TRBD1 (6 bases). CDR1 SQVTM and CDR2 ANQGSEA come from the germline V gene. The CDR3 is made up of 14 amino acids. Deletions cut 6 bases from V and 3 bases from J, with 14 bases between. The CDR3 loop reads CSVKQGRDTGELFF. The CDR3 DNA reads TGCAGCGTCAAACAGGGAAGGGACACCGGGGAGCTGTTTTTT.